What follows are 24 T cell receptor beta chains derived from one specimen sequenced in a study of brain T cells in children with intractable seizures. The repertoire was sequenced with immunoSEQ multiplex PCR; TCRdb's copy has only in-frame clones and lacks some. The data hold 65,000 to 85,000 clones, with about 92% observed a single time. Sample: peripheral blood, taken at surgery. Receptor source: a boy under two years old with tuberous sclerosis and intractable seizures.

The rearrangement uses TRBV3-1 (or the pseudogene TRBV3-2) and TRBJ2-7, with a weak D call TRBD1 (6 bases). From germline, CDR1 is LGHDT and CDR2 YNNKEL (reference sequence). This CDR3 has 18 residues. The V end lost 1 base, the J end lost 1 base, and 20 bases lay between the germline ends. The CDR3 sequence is CASSQVPLPRTDSYEQYF. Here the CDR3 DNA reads TGTGCCAGCAGCCAAGTCCCCCTGCCCCGGACAGATTCCTACGAGCAGTACTTC.

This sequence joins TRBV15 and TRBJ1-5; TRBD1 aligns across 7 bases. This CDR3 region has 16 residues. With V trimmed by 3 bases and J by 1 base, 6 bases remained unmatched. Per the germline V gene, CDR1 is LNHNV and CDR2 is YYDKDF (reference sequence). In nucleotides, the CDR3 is TGTGCCACCAGCAGGTGGACAGGCCCCAGCAATCAGCCCCAGCATTTT. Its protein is CATSRWTGPSNQPQHF.

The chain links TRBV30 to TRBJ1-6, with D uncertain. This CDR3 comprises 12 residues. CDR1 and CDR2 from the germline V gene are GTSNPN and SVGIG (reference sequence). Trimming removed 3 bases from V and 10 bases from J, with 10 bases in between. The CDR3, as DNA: TGTGCCTGGAGGTTAGGGAGCTCACCCCTCCACTTT. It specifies CAWRLGSSPLHF.

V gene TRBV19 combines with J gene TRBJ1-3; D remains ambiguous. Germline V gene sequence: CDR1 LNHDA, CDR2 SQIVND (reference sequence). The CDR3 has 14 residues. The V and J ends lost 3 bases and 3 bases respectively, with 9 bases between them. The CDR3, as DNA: TGTGCCAGTAGTATGGGCCGAAGTGGAAACACCATATATTTT. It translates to CASSMGRSGNTIYF.

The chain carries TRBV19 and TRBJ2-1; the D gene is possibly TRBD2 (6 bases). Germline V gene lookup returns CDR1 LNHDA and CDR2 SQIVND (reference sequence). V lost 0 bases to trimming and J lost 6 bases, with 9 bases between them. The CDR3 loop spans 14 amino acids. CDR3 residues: CASSIERTTNEQFF. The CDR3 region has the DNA TGTGCCAGTAGTATAGAGCGGACTACCAATGAGCAGTTCTTC. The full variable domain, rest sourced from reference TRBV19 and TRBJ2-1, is DGGITQSPKYLFRKEGQNVTLSCEQNLNHDAMYWYRQDPGQGLRLIYYSQIVNDFQKGDIAEGYSVSREKKESFPLTVTSAQKNPTAFYLCASSIERTTNEQFFGPGTRLTVL.

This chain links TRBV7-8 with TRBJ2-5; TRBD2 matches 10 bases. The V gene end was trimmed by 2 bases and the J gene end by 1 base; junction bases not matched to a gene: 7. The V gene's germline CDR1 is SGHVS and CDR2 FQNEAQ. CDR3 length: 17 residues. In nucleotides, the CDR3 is TGTGCCAGCAGCTTACGCCTAGCGGGAGTCCTCCAAGAGACCCAGTACTTC. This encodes CASSLRLAGVLQETQYF.

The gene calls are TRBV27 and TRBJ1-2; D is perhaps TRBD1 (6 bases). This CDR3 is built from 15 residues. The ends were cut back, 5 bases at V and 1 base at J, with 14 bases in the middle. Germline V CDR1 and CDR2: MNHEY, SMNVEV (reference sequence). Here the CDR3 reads CASSPIRDINYGYTF. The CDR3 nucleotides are TGTGCCAGCAGTCCGATCCGGGACATTAACTATGGCTACACCTTC.

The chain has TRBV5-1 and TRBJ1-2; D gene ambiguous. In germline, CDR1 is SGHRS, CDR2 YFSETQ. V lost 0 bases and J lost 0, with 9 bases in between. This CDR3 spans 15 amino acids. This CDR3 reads CASSLEGASNYGYTF. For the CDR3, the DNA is TGCGCCAGCAGCTTGGAAGGCGCCTCTAACTATGGCTACACCTTC. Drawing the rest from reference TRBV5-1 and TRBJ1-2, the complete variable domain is KAGVTQTPRYLIKTRGQQVTLSCSPISGHRSVSWYQQTPGQGLQFLFEYFSETQRNKGNFPGRFSGRQFSNSRSEMNVSTLELGDSALYLCASSLEGASNYGYTFGSGTRLTVV.

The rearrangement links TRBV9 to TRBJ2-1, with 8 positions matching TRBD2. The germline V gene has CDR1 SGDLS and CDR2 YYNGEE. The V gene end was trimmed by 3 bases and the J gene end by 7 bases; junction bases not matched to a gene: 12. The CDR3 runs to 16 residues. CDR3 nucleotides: TGTGCCAGCAGCGGCCTGAGCGGGGGTCTGTGGAATGAGCAGTTCTTC. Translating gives CASSGLSGGLWNEQFF.

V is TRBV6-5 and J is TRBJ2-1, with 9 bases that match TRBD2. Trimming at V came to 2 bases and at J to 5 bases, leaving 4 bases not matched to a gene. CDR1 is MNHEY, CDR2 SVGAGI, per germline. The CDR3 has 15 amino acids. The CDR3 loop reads CASSYRGGADNEQFF. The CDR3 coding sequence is TGTGCCAGCAGTTACCGCGGGGGGGCTGACAATGAGCAGTTCTTC.

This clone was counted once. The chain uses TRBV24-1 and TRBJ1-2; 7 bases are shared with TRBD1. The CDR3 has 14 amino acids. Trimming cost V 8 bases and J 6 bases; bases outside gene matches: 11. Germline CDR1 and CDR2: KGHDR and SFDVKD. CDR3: CATTPGRGGNGYTF. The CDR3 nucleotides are TGTGCCACCACACCCGGGAGAGGGGGCAATGGCTACACCTTC.

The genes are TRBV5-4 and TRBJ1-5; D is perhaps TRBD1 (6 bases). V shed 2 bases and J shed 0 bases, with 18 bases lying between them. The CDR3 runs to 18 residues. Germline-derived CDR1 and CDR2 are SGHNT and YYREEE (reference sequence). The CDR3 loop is CASSFYRTAADSNQPQHF. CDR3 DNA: TGTGCCAGCAGCTTTTATCGGACAGCGGCTGATAGCAATCAGCCCCAGCATTTT.

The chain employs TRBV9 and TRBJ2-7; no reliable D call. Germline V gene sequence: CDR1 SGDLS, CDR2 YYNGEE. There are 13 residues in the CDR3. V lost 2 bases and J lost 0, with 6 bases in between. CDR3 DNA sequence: TGTGCCAGCAGCGTGAAGGTCTCCTACGAGCAGTACTTC. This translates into CASSVKVSYEQYF.

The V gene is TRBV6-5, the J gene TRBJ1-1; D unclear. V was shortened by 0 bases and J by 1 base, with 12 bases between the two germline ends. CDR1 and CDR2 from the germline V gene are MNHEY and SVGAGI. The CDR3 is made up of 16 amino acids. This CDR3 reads CASSYSTPGWNTEAFF. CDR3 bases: TGTGCCAGCAGTTACTCGACCCCAGGATGGAACACTGAAGCTTTCTTT.

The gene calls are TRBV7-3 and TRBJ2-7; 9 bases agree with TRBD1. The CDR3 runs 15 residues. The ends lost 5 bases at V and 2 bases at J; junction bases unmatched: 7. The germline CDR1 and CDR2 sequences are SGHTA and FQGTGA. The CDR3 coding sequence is TGTGCCAGCAGCCTCGGGACAGGGTCCCCCTACGAGCAGTACTTC. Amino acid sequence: CASSLGTGSPYEQYF.

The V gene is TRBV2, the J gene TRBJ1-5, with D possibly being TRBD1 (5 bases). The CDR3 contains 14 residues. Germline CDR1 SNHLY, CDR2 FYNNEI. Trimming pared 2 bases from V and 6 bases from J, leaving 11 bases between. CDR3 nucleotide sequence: TGTGCCAGCAGTGAATGGGGGATAGGTCAGCCCCAGCATTTT. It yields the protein CASSEWGIGQPQHF.

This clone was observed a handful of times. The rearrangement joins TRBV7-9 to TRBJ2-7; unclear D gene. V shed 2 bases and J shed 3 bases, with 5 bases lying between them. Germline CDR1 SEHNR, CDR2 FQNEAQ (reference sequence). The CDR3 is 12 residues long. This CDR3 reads CASSLSDYEQYF. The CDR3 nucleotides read TGTGCCAGCAGCTTATCTGACTACGAGCAGTACTTC.

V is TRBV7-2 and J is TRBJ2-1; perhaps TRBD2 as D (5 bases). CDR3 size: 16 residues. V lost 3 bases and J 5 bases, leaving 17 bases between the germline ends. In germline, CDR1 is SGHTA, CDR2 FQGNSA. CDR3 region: CASSFFGLGMNNEQFF. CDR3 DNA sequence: TGTGCCAGCAGCTTTTTCGGACTCGGAATGAACAATGAGCAGTTCTTC.

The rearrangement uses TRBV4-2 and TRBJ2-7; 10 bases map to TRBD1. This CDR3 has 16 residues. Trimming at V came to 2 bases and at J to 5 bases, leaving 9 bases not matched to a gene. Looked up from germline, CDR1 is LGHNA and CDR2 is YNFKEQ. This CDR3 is CASSQLRDRGLNEQYF. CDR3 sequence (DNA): TGTGCCAGCAGCCAACTCCGGGACAGGGGTCTGAACGAGCAGTACTTC.

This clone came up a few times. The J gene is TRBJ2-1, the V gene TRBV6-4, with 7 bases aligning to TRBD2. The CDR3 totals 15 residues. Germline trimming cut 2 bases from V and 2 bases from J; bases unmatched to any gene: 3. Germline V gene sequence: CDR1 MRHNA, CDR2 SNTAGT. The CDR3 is CASSDGGEPYNEQFF. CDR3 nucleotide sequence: TGTGCCAGCAGTGACGGGGGGGAACCCTACAATGAGCAGTTCTTC.

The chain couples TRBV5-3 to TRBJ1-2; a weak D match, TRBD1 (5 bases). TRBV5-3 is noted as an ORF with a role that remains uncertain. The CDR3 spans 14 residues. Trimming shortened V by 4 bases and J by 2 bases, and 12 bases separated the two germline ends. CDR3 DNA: TGTGCCAGAAGCGGTAGGGACGGGAACTATGGCTACACCTTC. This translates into CARSGRDGNYGYTF.

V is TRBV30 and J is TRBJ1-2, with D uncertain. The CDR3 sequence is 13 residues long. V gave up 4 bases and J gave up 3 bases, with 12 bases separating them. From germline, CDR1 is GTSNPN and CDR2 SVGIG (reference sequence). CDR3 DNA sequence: TGTGCCTGGATCGGGGAGGGTGACTATGGCTACACCTTC. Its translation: CAWIGEGDYGYTF.

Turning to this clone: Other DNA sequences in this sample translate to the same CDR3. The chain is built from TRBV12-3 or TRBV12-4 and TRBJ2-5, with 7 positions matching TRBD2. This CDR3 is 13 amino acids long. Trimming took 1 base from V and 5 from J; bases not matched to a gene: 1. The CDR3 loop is CASSLVLAETQYF. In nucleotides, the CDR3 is TGTGCCAGCAGTTTAGTACTAGCGGAGACCCAGTACTTC.

CDR3 amino acids: CASQGPSGTGELFF. CDR3 sequence (DNA): TGTGCCAGCCAAGGACCCAGTGGCACCGGGGAGCTGTTTTTT. V and J are TRBV25-1 and TRBJ2-2; D uncertain. The V gene's germline CDR1 is MGHDK and CDR2 SYGVNS. The germline V and J ends were trimmed by 8 bases and 4 bases, with 14 bases remaining between them. This CDR3 has 14 amino acids.